This T cell receptor beta chain stems from a study of T cells after yellow fever vaccination. CDR3 length: 15 amino acids. V was clipped by 6 bases and J by 10 bases, with 19 bases between them. This clonotype occurred a few times. Using its own MiXCR run on the 5' RACE reads, TCRdb lists one record per CDR3 protein. The sample contains under 200,000 distinct CDR3 sequences, about 7% of which appear only once. This material consisted of CD4+ T cells sorted from PBMCs, taken 4 to 6 days after the first yellow fever vaccination. V gene TRBV12-3 or TRBV12-4 combines with J gene TRBJ1-6; weak D call: TRBD1 (5 bases). The TCR sequence derives from a man aged 18 to 29 who received the YFV17D yellow fever vaccine. CDR3 sequence (DNA): TGTGCCAGCAGCCGCGCCGGGACGAGAACCTCACCCCTCCACTTT. Translation: CASSRAGTRTSPLHF.